Following are 9 T cell receptor beta chains from one sample sequenced in a study of spatial heterogeneity in lung cancer. These TCRs are of unknown antigen specificity. Whole-study results and caveats: In tumors, expanded intratumoral alpha and beta TCR counts tracked mutation counts.

The time point was: sample taken at primary tumor resection. Each CDR3 protein is one row after TCRdb ran MiXCR on the 5' RACE reads. The sample carries 4,000 to 5,000 distinct CDR3 sequences, roughly 6.3% recorded once. Sequencing was performed on lung tumor tissue, taken at surgery. The receptor set was obtained from a male donor with early-stage non-small cell lung cancer.

This clonotype was observed a few times. J is TRBJ1-1 and V is TRBV20-1, with a weak D call TRBD1 (6 bases). V gave up 7 bases and J gave up 5 bases, with 14 bases separating them. CDR1 is DFQATT and CDR2 is SNEGSKA in the germline V gene (reference sequence). The CDR3 loop spans 12 amino acids. Here the CDR3 reads CSVKQGNTEAFF. DNA of the CDR3: TGCAGTGTCAAACAGGGAAATACTGAAGCTTTCTTT.

The rearrangement joins TRBV7-2 to TRBJ2-3; TRBD1 or TRBD2 may be the D gene (5 bases each). V was trimmed by 7 bases and J by 0 bases, leaving 20 bases between them. The V gene's germline CDR1 is SGHTA and CDR2 FQGNSA. This CDR3 spans 17 amino acids. The CDR3 sequence is CASTQRAGRTSTDTQYF. In nucleotides, the CDR3 is TGTGCCAGCACCCAGAGGGCAGGGCGAACTAGCACAGATACGCAGTATTTT. The full variable domain, its missing parts supplied by reference TRBV7-2 and TRBJ2-3, is GAGVSQSPSNKVTEKGKDVELRCDPISGHTALYWYRQSLGQGLEFLIYFQGNSAPDKSGLPSDRFSAERTGGSVSTLTIQRTQQEDSAVYLCASTQRAGRTSTDTQYFGPGTRLTVL.

This clonotype has at least ten counts. V usage is TRBV9 and J usage is TRBJ2-3; a weak D match, TRBD2 (6 bases). Germline CDR1 SGDLS, CDR2 YYNGEE. Trimming cost V 0 bases and J 3 bases, with 14 bases left between them. The CDR3 sequence is 16 residues long. Written as DNA, the CDR3 is TGTGCCAGCAGCGTAGGTCCGGGGGTGACGACAGATACGCAGTATTTT. Residues: CASSVGPGVTTDTQYF.

This clonotype has a count of ten or more. The CDR3 sequence is CASSYLPGGGDPTGELFF. DNA of the CDR3: TGTGCCAGCAGTTACCTCCCCGGGGGGGGAGACCCCACCGGGGAGCTGTTTTTT. The chain carries TRBV6-2 or TRBV6-3 and TRBJ2-2; 8 bases map to TRBD2. V shed 2 bases and J 4 bases; nucleotides not matched to a gene: 12. The CDR3 contains 18 residues. The germline CDR1 and CDR2 sequences are MNHEY and SVGEGT.

The genes are TRBV7-9 and TRBJ2-7; D is undetermined. V gave up 3 bases and J gave up 11 bases, with 14 bases separating them. This CDR3 is 12 amino acids long. Germline CDR1 is SEHNR and CDR2 is FQNEAQ (reference sequence). CDR3 nucleotides: TGTGCCAGCAGCTTCGGTCCCGGAGTAGAGTACTTC. Its protein product is CASSFGPGVEYF.

There are many counts of this clonotype. J is TRBJ1-1 and V is TRBV10-1, with D perhaps TRBD1 (5 bases). The germline V and J ends were trimmed by 3 bases and 3 bases, with 11 bases remaining between them. The CDR3 has 14 amino acids. The germline gives CDR1 WNHNN, CDR2 SYGVQD (reference sequence). The CDR3 sequence is CASSDSGADTEAFF. CDR3 sequence (DNA): TGCGCCAGCAGTGATTCCGGGGCTGACACTGAAGCTTTCTTT.

This clonotype is labeled as medium-sized (0.01 to 0.1%). J is TRBJ2-2 and V is TRBV19, with TRBD1 as a possible D gene (8 bases). The germline V gene encodes CDR1 LNHDA and CDR2 SQIVND (reference sequence). The CDR3 is 14 amino acids. Trimming removed 5 bases from V and 7 bases from J, with 14 bases in between. The CDR3: CASSADREGGELFF. CDR3 coding DNA: TGTGCCAGTAGTGCGGACAGGGAGGGCGGGGAGCTGTTTTTT.

This clonotype occurred many times. V gene TRBV7-8 combines with J gene TRBJ1-1; D gene unclear. CDR1 SGHVS and CDR2 FQNEAQ come from the germline V gene. The CDR3 totals 15 residues. V lost 2 bases and J lost 1, with 11 bases in between. DNA of the CDR3: TGTGCCAGCAGCTTACTGGTCAGAGAGAACACTGAAGCTTTCTTT. This gives the protein CASSLLVRENTEAFF.

Regarding this clonotype: Given a much more abundant clone one base away, this may be a read error. Written as DNA, the CDR3 is TGTGCCAGCAGTGAATGGGAGACCCAGTACTTC. Amino acid sequence: CASSEWETQYF. The V gene is TRBV25-1, the J gene TRBJ2-5; unclear D gene. Per the germline V gene, CDR1 is MGHDK and CDR2 is SYGVNS. V lost 1 base, J lost 5 bases, and 2 bases lay in between. The CDR3 covers 11 residues.